This TCR beta chain was retrieved from a study of technical replicates of blood from a handful of donors. CDR3 size: 15 residues. The germline V gene encodes CDR1 LGHNT and CDR2 FRNRAP. V was trimmed by 3 bases and J by 1 base, leaving 10 bases between them. Some clones are missing from TCRdb's copy, which holds only in-frame ones; the method was immunoSEQ multiplex PCR. The repertoire includes approximately 99,000 clones, around 95% of them detected once, and about 0.21% sits in the top ten. The sequencing input was T cells isolated from PBMCs. This TCR was recovered from a human donor in good health. The rearrangement uses TRBV12-5 and TRBJ1-3; D is unclear. The CDR3 DNA reads TGTGCTAGTGGTTTCCGGGGAGGATCTGGAAACACCATATATTTT. Its protein product is CASGFRGGSGNTIYF. Looking up the rest from reference TRBV12-5 and TRBJ1-3 gives the full variable domain: DARVTQTPRHKVTEMGQEVTMRCQPILGHNTVFWYRQTMMQGLELLAYFRNRAPLDDSGMPKDRFSAEMPDATLATLKIQPSEPRDSAVYFCASGFRGGSGNTIYFGEGSWLTVV.